The 3 T cell receptor beta chains presented below share a single source sample, sequenced in a study of cytotoxic CD8 clonotypes in ibrutinib-treated CLL. Some clones are missing from TCRdb's copy, which holds only in-frame ones; the method was immunoSEQ multiplex PCR. The data contain more than 200,000 clones, roughly 74% of them singletons. The material was PBMCs, obtained after 24 months of ibrutinib treatment. Receptors were obtained from a human donor with chronic lymphocytic leukemia.

The rearrangement links TRBV19 to TRBJ2-7; D not certain. The CDR3 extends over 13 amino acids. Trimming stripped 1 base from V and 2 bases from J, with 6 bases between. Germline CDR1 and CDR2: LNHDA and SQIVND (reference sequence). DNA of the CDR3: TGTGCCAGTAGTATAGGCGTTCCCTACGAGCAGTACTTC. Amino acid sequence: CASSIGVPYEQYF. Filled out from reference TRBV19 and TRBJ2-7, the complete variable domain reads DGGITQSPKYLFRKEGQNVTLSCEQNLNHDAMYWYRQDPGQGLRLIYYSQIVNDFQKGDIAEGYSVSREKKESFPLTVTSAQKNPTAFYLCASSIGVPYEQYFGPGTRLTVT.

The chain uses TRBV18 and TRBJ1-1; D not certain. The CDR3 totals 15 residues. V gave up 3 bases and J gave up 1 base, with 12 bases separating them. Per the germline V gene, CDR1 is KGHSH and CDR2 is LQKENI. The DNA for the CDR3 is TGTGCCAGCTCACCCGAGGGCTGGCCGAACACTGAAGCTTTCTTT. Protein product: CASSPEGWPNTEAFF.

The chain is built from TRBV18 and TRBJ1-5; 8 bases fit TRBD1. The germline V gene encodes CDR1 KGHSH and CDR2 LQKENI. Trimming removed 0 bases from V and 6 bases from J; junction bases left unmatched: 7. The CDR3 spans 16 residues. The CDR3 loop reads CASSPPTSQGAQPQHF. The CDR3 nucleotides are TGTGCCAGCTCACCACCGACGTCCCAGGGGGCTCAGCCCCAGCATTTT.